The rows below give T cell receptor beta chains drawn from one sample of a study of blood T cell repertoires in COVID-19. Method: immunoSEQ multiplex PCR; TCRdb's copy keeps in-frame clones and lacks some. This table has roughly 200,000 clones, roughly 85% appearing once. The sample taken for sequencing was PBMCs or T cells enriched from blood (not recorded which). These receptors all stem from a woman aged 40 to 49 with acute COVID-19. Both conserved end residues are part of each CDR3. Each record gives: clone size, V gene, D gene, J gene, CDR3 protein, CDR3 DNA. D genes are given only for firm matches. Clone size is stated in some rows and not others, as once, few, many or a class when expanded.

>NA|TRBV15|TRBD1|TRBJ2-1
CATSTSGTGVDEQFF
TGTGCCACCAGCACTTCCGGGACAGGGGTGGATGAGCAGTTCTTC
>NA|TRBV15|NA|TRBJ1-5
CATSSQDRPVGPQHF
TGTGCCACCAGCAGCCAAGACAGGCCGGTAGGTCCCCAGCATTTT
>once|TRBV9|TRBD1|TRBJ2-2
CASSTTPDRVITGELFF
TGTGCCAGCAGCACAACCCCGGACAGGGTTATCACCGGGGAGCTGTTTTTT
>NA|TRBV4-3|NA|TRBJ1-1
CASSQERWRDTEAFF
TGCGCCAGCAGCCAAGAGAGGTGGAGGGACACTGAAGCTTTCTTT
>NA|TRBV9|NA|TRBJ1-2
CASSGPEQGSNYGYTF
TGTGCCAGCAGCGGACCAGAACAGGGATCTAACTATGGCTACACCTTC
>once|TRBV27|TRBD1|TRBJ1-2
CASSLRGQAIGYTF
TGTGCCAGCAGTTTAAGAGGACAGGCCATTGGCTACACCTTC
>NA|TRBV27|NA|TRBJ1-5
CASSLSRRTGILIRQPQHF
TGTGCCAGCAGTTTATCTCGTCGCACAGGGATATTGATCCGACAGCCCCAGCATTTT
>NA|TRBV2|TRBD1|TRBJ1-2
CASKRQGNNYGYTF
TGTGCCAGCAAACGACAGGGGAATAACTATGGCTACACCTTC
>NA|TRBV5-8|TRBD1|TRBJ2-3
CASSYQGVGTDTQYF
TGTGCCAGCAGCTATCAGGGGGTAGGCACAGATACGCAGTATTTT
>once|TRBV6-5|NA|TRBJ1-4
CASSYGLGREKLFF
TGTGCCAGCAGTTATGGACTCGGTCGTGAAAAACTGTTTTTT
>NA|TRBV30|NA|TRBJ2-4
CAWSAQNIQYF
TGTGCCTGGAGTGCTCAAAACATTCAGTACTTC
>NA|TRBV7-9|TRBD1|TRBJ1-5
CASSSDREFGQPQHF
TGTGCCAGCAGCTCAGACAGGGAATTTGGGCAGCCCCAGCATTTT
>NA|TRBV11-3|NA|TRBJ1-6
CVPAALAPRSYNSPLHF
NA
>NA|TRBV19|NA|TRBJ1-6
CASNGEGYYNSPLHF
TGTGCCAGTAACGGGGAGGGCTATTATAATTCACCCCTCCACTTT
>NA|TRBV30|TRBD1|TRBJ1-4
CALTSPGGGEKLFF
TGTGCCTTAACATCACCAGGGGGTGGCGAAAAACTGTTTTTT
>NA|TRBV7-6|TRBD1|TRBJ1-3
CASRMSGTGGHTIYF
TGTGCCAGCAGGATGTCCGGGACAGGGGGGCACACCATATATTTT
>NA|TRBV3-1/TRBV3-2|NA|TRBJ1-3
CASSQGTQGSGNTIYF
TGTGCCAGCAGCCAAGGCACGCAGGGCTCTGGAAACACCATATATTTT
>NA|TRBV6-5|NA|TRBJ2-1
CASSYGQGKDEQFF
TGTGCCAGCAGTTACGGTCAGGGGAAGGATGAGCAGTTCTTC
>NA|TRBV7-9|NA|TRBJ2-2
CASSLVSSNTGELFF
TGTGCCAGCAGCTTAGTGTCATCGAACACCGGGGAGCTGTTTTTT
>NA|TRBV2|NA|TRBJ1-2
CASTLTPDYGYTF
TGTGCCAGCACCCTGACACCCGACTATGGCTACACCTTC
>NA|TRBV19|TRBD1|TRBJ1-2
CASKTTGTGPGMSGYTF
TGTGCCAGTAAGACTACCGGGACAGGGCCCGGTATGTCGGGCTACACCTTC
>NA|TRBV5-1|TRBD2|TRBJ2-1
CASSLALGSGGASRTNEQFF
TGCGCCAGCAGCTTGGCCCTCGGTAGCGGGGGGGCCTCTCGCACCAATGAGCAGTTCTTC
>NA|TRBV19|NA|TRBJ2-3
CASSTRTSTDTQYF
TGTGCCAGTAGTACCCGCACTAGCACAGATACGCAGTATTTT
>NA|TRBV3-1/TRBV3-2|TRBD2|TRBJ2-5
CASSQTLAGAYQETQYF
TGTGCCAGCAGCCAAACCTTAGCGGGGGCCTACCAAGAGACCCAGTACTTC
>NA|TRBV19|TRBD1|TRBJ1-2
CASSNQGADPGYTF
TGTGCCAGTAGTAACCAGGGGGCTGATCCTGGCTACACCTTC
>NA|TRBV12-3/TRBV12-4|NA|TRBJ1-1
CASSKWGAEAFF
TGTGCCAGCAGTAAATGGGGGGCTGAAGCTTTCTTT
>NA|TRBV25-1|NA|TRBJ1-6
CASSEILSPLHF
TGTGCCAGCAGTGAAATCCTCTCACCCCTCCACTTT
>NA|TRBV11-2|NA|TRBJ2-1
CASSLGGTPSYNEQFF
TGTGCCAGCAGCTTAGGTGGGACACCATCCTACAATGAGCAGTTCTTC
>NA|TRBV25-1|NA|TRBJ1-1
CASSHTGSSANTEAFF
TGTGCCAGCAGCCATACAGGATCCAGTGCAAACACTGAAGCTTTCTTT
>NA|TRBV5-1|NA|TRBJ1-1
CASSLERAEAFF
TGCGCCAGCAGCTTGGAGAGGGCTGAAGCTTTCTTT
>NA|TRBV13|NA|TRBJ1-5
CASSLSNQPQHF
TGTGCCAGCAGCCTAAGCAATCAGCCCCAGCATTTT
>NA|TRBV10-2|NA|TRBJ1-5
CASSDGRGSGQPQHF
TGCGCCAGCAGTGATGGCAGGGGCTCAGGTCAGCCCCAGCATTTT
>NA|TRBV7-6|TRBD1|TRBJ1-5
CASSPDRADQPQHF
TGTGCCAGCAGCCCGGACAGGGCCGATCAGCCCCAGCATTTT
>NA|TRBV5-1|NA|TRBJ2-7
CASSLRPGGEPEQYF
TGCGCCAGCAGCCTGCGCCCCGGCGGGGAGCCCGAGCAGTACTTC
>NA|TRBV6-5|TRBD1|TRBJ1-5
CASSRQGEPGQPQHF
TGTGCCAGCAGCAGACAGGGGGAACCCGGTCAGCCCCAGCATTTT
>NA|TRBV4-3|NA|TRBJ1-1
CASRIQGTPEAFF
TGCGCCAGCAGAATACAGGGAACCCCTGAAGCTTTCTTT
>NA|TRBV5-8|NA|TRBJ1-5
CASSFFYSNQPQHF
TGTGCCAGCAGCTTTTTTTATAGCAATCAGCCCCAGCATTTT
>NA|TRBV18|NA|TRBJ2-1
CASSPAFTRNEQFF
TGTGCCAGCTCACCAGCCTTTACAAGAAATGAGCAGTTCTTC
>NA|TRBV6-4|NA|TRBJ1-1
CASSSTGNTEAFF
TGTGCCAGCAGCAGTACAGGGAACACTGAAGCTTTCTTT
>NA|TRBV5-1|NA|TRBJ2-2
CASRIGSANTGELFF
TGCGCCAGCAGAATAGGGAGCGCGAACACCGGGGAGCTGTTTTTT
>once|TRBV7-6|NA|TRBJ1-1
CASSLGSQGGTEAFF
TGTGCCAGCAGCTTGGGGTCCCAGGGAGGCACTGAAGCTTTCTTT
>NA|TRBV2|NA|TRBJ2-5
CASSETSRTQYF
TGTGCCAGCAGCGAAACTAGTCGGACCCAGTACTTC
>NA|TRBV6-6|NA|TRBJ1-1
CASRTNTAKNTEAFF
TGTGCCAGCAGAACAAACACAGCTAAGAACACTGAAGCTTTCTTT
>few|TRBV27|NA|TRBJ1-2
CASSKLKTGLNYGYTF
TGTGCCAGCAGCAAGCTTAAGACAGGTCTTAACTATGGCTACACCTTC
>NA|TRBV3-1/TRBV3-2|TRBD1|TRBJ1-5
CASSRQGANQPQHF
TGTGCCAGCAGCCGACAGGGGGCAAATCAGCCCCAGCATTTT
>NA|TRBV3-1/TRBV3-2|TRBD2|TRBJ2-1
CASSQEGLAIYNEQFF
TGTGCCAGCAGCCAAGAAGGACTAGCGATCTACAATGAGCAGTTCTTC
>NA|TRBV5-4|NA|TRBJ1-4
CASSLAQSNEKLFF
TGTGCCAGCAGCTTGGCACAGAGTAATGAAAAACTGTTTTTT
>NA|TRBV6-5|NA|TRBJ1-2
CASSSERTPANYGYTF
TGTGCCAGCAGTTCGGAGCGTACCCCAGCTAACTATGGCTACACCTTC
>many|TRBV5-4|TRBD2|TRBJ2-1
CASSLNRVRASGGAGNEQFF
TGTGCCAGCAGCTTGAATCGGGTGAGGGCTAGCGGGGGGGCCGGAAATGAGCAGTTCTTC
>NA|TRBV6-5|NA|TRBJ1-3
CASSRGGTGNTIYF
TGTGCCAGCAGCCGGGGGGGGACTGGAAACACCATATATTTT
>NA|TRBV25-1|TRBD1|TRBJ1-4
CASSVPAQGTNNEKLFF
TGTGCCAGCAGTGTACCCGCACAGGGGACGAATAATGAAAAACTGTTTTTT
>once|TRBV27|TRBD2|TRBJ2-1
CASSPPTSGVSYNEQFF
TGTGCCAGCAGTCCACCGACTAGCGGGGTCTCCTACAATGAGCAGTTCTTC
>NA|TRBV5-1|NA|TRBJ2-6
CASSLGQTGANVLTF
TGCGCCAGCAGCTTGGGACAGACTGGGGCCAACGTCCTGACTTTC
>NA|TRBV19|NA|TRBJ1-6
CASNTGNSPLHF
TGTGCCAGTAATACGGGGAATTCACCCCTCCACTTT
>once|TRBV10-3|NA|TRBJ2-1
CAISEAGTAPFF
TGTGCCATCAGTGAGGCGGGGACAGCCCCGTTCTTC
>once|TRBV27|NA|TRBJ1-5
CASSWGGLGNQPQHF
TGTGCCAGCAGTTGGGGAGGCTTGGGTAATCAGCCCCAGCATTTT
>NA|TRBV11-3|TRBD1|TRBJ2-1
CASSPGQGADEQFF
TGTGCCAGCAGCCCCGGACAGGGGGCTGATGAGCAGTTCTTC